Below, one TCR beta chain is given with its context. Antigen: not known. The data were taken from a study of a mutant IDH1 vaccine in newly diagnosed glioma. Overall study context: The study started vaccination 4-6 weeks after radiotherapy alone, or with temozolomide cycles.

V lost 2 bases, J lost 3 bases, and 5 bases lay in between. The CDR3 contains 12 residues. The germline CDR1 and CDR2 sequences are SGHVS and FNYEAQ. Indicated time point: week 35, safety follow-up. In every dose of vaccine, 300 ug of mutant IDH1 20-mer peptide was given alongside topical imiquimod. Each patient was administered eight vaccinations, scheduled in weeks 1, 3, 5, 7, 11, 15, 19 and 23. The table came from immunoSEQ multiplex PCR; TCRdb's copy has only in-frame clones and leaves some out. The repertoire has about 66,000 clones, 74% of them found once; the top ten carry 4.7%. The chain carries TRBV7-6 and TRBJ2-7, with D perhaps TRBD1 (5 bases). The source is a man in his forties or fifties with glioma. Material: PBMCs, obtained from a glioma patient whose treatment included an IDH1 peptide vaccine. CDR3 nucleotide sequence: TGTGCCAGCAGCTTACAGGGCTACGAGCAGTACTTC. Encoded protein: CASSLQGYEQYF.